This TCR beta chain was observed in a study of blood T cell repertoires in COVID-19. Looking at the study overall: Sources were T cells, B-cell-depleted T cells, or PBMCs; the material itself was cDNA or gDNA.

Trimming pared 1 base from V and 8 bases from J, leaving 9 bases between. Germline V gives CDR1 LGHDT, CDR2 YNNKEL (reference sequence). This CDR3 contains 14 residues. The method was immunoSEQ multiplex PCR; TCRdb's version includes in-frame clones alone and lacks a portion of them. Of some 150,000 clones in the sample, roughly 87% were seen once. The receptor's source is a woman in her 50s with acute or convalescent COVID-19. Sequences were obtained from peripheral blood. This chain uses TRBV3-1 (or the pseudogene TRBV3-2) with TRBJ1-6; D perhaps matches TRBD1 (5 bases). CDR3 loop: CASSQVGADSPLHF. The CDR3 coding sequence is TGTGCCAGCAGCCAAGTAGGGGCGGATTCACCCCTCCACTTT.